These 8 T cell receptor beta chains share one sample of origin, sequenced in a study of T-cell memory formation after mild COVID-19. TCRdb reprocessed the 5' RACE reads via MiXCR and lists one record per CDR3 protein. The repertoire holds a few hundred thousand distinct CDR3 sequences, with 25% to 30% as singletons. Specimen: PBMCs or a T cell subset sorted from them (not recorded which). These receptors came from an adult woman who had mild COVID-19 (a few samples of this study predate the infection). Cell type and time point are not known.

The CDR3 protein is CASTGAIVNTGELFF. CDR3 DNA: TGTGCCAGCACGGGGGCCATCGTCAACACCGGGGAGCTGTTTTTT. The rearrangement links TRBV6-1 to TRBJ2-2; D assignment may be TRBD1 or TRBD2 (6 bases each). The germline V gene encodes CDR1 MNHNS and CDR2 SASEGT. Trimming removed 7 bases at V and 2 bases at J, with 14 bases between. The CDR3 is made up of 15 amino acids.

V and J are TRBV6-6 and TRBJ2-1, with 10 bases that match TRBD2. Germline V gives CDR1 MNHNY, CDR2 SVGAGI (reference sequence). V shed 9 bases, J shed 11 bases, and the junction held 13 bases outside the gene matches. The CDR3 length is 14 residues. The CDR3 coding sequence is TGTGCCAGTGAGGAGCGGGGGGGCTCTGTAAAGCAGTTCTTC. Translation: CASEERGGSVKQFF.

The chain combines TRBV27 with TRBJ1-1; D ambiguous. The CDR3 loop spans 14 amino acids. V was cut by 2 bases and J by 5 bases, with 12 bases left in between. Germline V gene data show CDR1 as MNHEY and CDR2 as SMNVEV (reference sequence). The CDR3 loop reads CASSLRAERTEAFF. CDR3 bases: TGTGCCAGCAGTTTACGAGCAGAAAGGACTGAAGCTTTCTTT.

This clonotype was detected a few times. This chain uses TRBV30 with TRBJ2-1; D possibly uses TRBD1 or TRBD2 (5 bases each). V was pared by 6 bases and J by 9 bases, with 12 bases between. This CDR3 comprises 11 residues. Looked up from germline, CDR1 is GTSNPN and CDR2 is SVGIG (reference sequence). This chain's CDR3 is CACLEGLEQFF. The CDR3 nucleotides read TGTGCCTGCCTAGAGGGGCTTGAGCAGTTCTTC.

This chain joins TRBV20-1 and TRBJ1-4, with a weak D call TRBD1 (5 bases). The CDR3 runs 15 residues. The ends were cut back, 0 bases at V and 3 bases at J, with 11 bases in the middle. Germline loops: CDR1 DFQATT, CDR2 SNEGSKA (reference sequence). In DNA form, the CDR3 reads TGCAGTGCTAGAGATCAGGGCTGGGCTAATGAAAAACTGTTTTTT. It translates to CSARDQGWANEKLFF.

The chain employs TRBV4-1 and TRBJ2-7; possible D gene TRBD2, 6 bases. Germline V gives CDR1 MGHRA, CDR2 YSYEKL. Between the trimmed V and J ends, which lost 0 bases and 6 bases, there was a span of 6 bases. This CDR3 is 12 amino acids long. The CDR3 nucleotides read TGCGCCAGCAGCCAAGAGCGGGGCGAGCAGTACTTC. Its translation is CASSQERGEQYF.

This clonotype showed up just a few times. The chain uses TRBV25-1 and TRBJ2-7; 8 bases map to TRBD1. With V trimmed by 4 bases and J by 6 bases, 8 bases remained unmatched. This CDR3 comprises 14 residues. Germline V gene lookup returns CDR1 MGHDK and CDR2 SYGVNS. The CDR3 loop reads CASSATWTGTEQYF. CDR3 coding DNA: TGTGCCAGCAGTGCGACCTGGACAGGGACCGAGCAGTACTTC.

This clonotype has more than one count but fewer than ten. The CDR3 nucleotides are TGTGCCAGCAGTGAAGAGGGAGGGACCGGGGAGCTGTTTTTT. Translated: CASSEEGGTGELFF. The chain recombines TRBV2 with TRBJ2-2, with 7 bases identical to TRBD2. Germline V gives CDR1 SNHLY, CDR2 FYNNEI. The CDR3 is made up of 14 amino acids. V trimming: 1 base; J trimming: 5 bases; junction bases outside the gene matches: 1.